Shown below are 29 T cell receptor beta chains from a single sample sequenced in a study of T cells in Graves' hyperthyroidism and ophthalmopathy. TCR beta CDR3 sequences were amplified from RNA transcripts. A first-round RT-PCR of the TCR CDR3 used the HTBI primer set. TCRdb itself ran the multiplex PCR reads through MiXCR, one entry per CDR3 protein. Altogether approximately 480,000 distinct CDR3 sequences are present, less than 25% being singletons, with the ten largest covering approximately 26%. What was sequenced was blood. The source is a man aged 18 to 30 with Graves' hyperthyroidism.

The chain employs TRBV7-2 and TRBJ1-5; 7 nucleotides align to TRBD1. The junction had 4 bases not matched to a gene; V was cut back by 5 bases and J by 0 bases. The CDR3 sequence is 15 residues long. CDR1 is SGHTA and CDR2 is FQGNSA in the germline V gene. The CDR3 bases are TGTGCCAGCAGCCAGGGACAGAATAGCAATCAGCCCCAGCATTTT. Its protein product is CASSQGQNSNQPQHF.

This clonotype has only a few counts. The chain combines TRBV20-1 with TRBJ2-2; 7 bases line up with TRBD1. The V gene end was trimmed by 0 bases and the J gene end by 8 bases; junction bases not matched to a gene: 6. Germline-derived CDR1 and CDR2 are DFQATT and SNEGSKA (reference sequence). The CDR3 totals 14 residues. CDR3 nucleotide sequence: TGCAGTGCTAGAGACCCCGGGACAGTGGGGGAGCTGTTTTTT. Translated: CSARDPGTVGELFF.

V and J are TRBV12-3 or TRBV12-4 and TRBJ1-2, with TRBD1 matching 11 bases. The CDR3 extends over 15 amino acids. The V segment lost 1 base and the J segment 8 bases; nucleotides outside the gene matches: 6. CDR3 sequence reads: CASSLVGQGAGGYTF. The CDR3 DNA is TGTGCCAGCAGTTTAGTTGGACAGGGGGCAGGCGGCTACACCTTC.

This clonotype was seen at least ten times. This chain connects TRBV6-5 to TRBJ1-2; the D gene is possibly TRBD1 (5 bases). Germline V gene lookup returns CDR1 MNHEY and CDR2 SVGAGI. The CDR3 totals 12 residues. Trimming cost V 4 bases and J 6 bases, with 9 bases left between them. CDR3 sequence (DNA): TGTGCCAGCAGTTCCGCCAGGGATGGCTACACCTTC. This encodes CASSSARDGYTF.

This clonotype was detected many times. The gene calls are TRBV6-2 or TRBV6-3 and TRBJ1-5; D call uncertain. The CDR3 totals 12 residues. Germline CDR1 MNHEY, CDR2 SVGEGT. Between the trimmed V and J ends, which lost 6 bases and 5 bases, there was a span of 8 bases. The DNA for the CDR3 is TGTGCCAGCAGCCACCCGCATCAGCCCCAGCATTTT. Encoded protein: CASSHPHQPQHF.

This clonotype was counted many times. The chain joins TRBV2 to TRBJ2-2; D is perhaps TRBD1 (5 bases). The CDR3 contains 17 residues. In germline, CDR1 is SNHLY, CDR2 FYNNEI. V was pared by 0 bases and J by 2 bases, with 13 bases between. The DNA of the CDR3 is TGTGCCAGCAGTGAAGCGCTTCCTGACAGTAACACCGGGGAGCTGTTTTTT. It is translated as CASSEALPDSNTGELFF.

This clonotype has ten or more counts. This rearrangement joins TRBV7-6 to TRBJ1-1, with D perhaps matching TRBD1 (6 bases). V lost 0 bases and J lost 8, with 16 bases in between. This CDR3 region has 15 residues. Germline assignment: CDR1 SGHVS and CDR2 FNYEAQ. The CDR3 reads CASSLAGGAIREAFF. The CDR3 bases are TGTGCCAGCAGCTTAGCGGGGGGCGCGATCCGCGAAGCTTTCTTT.

This clonotype was detected ten times or more. This rearrangement joins TRBV20-1 to TRBJ1-1; a weak D match, TRBD1 (5 bases). This CDR3 comprises 15 residues. Trimming took off 7 bases at V and 0 bases at J, with 18 bases between the two ends. Germline CDR1 and CDR2: DFQATT and SNEGSKA (reference sequence). The CDR3 spells CSVPGGVQVNTEAFF. The CDR3 DNA is TGCAGTGTCCCTGGAGGGGTTCAGGTGAACACTGAAGCTTTCTTT.

The chain uses TRBV6-5 and TRBJ1-1, with a weak D call TRBD1 (5 bases). Germline CDR1 is MNHEY and CDR2 is SVGAGI. Trimming left V 4 bases short and J 3 bases short, with 21 bases between. The CDR3 length is 17 residues. This CDR3 reads CASSSSGFSVSHTEAFF. DNA of the CDR3: TGTGCCAGCAGTTCATCAGGGTTCTCGGTATCGCACACTGAAGCTTTCTTT.

In this sample, this clonotype turned up many times. The rearrangement joins TRBV4-1 to TRBJ1-1, with a possible D match to TRBD1 (5 bases). Looked up from germline, CDR1 is MGHRA and CDR2 is YSYEKL. The CDR3 contains 14 residues. V dropped 5 bases and J dropped 7 bases, with 17 bases sitting between them. In DNA form, the CDR3 reads TGCGCCAGCAGCAGGACTAGGGGCCGCGATGAAGCTTTCTTT. Amino acid sequence: CASSRTRGRDEAFF.

The chain has TRBV7-2 and TRBJ2-7; TRBD2 matches 10 bases. V was pared by 5 bases and J by 4 bases, with 8 bases of the junction left unmatched. The CDR3 has 15 amino acids. Germline V CDR1 and CDR2: SGHTA, FQGNSA. CDR3 in DNA: TGTGCCAGCAGCATAAGGACTAGCGGATATTACGAGCAGTACTTC. It yields the protein CASSIRTSGYYEQYF.

The table lists this clonotype with many counts. This chain connects TRBV28 to TRBJ1-5; 7 nucleotides agree with TRBD1. The germline V gene encodes CDR1 MDHEN and CDR2 SYDVKM. The CDR3 sequence is 21 residues long. Losses at the gene ends were 3 bases for V and 0 bases for J; bases not matched to a gene: 20. Here the CDR3 DNA reads TGTGCCAGCAGTTTCCTTAGGAGACAGGGTGCCTTTAGGCTTAGCAATCAGCCCCAGCATTTT. The encoded protein is CASSFLRRQGAFRLSNQPQHF.

This clonotype has ten or more counts. A much bigger clone sits one base away, suggesting this may be a read error. It is unclear where the CDR3 begins or ends on the DNA, so no DNA is shown, and the CDR3 is as TCRdb lists it. V is TRBV2 and J is TRBJ2-7. The CDR3 comprises 12 residues, both ends counted. Germline CDR1 is SNHLY and CDR2 is FYNNEI. This CDR3 is CAIRPYNCEQYF.

This clonotype was seen only a few times. V and J are TRBV19 and TRBJ2-7; 10 bases agree with TRBD1. J gave up 4 bases and V 5 bases, and 8 bases lay outside the gene matches. In germline, CDR1 is LNHDA, CDR2 SQIVND (reference sequence). CDR3 length: 15 amino acids. Written as DNA, the CDR3 is TGTGCCAGTAGTCCTGGGACAGGGGCGGCTTACGAGCAGTACTTC. This codes for CASSPGTGAAYEQYF.

The V call is TRBV6-1, the J call TRBJ1-1, with a possible D match to TRBD1 (5 bases). The CDR3 consists of 13 residues. From germline, CDR1 is MNHNS and CDR2 SASEGT. Trimming removed 7 bases at V and 3 bases at J, with 12 bases between. The CDR3 sequence: CASMRPGDTEAFF. Here the CDR3 DNA reads TGTGCCAGCATGCGCCCGGGGGACACTGAAGCTTTCTTT.

As for this clonotype: This may come from a read error, since a much larger clone is one base off. The CDR3 DNA reads TGTGTCACCAGTGATGCCGGGAGGTTCTATGGCTACACCTTC. It encodes CVTSDAGRFYGYTF. V usage is TRBV24-1 and J usage is TRBJ1-2; no clear D. The germline CDR1 and CDR2 sequences are KGHDR and SFDVKD. CDR3 length: 14 residues.

This clonotype was observed many times. In DNA, the CDR3 is TGCAGTGCTAGTTTGGGGACAGGGCAGTACGAGCAGTACTTC. The encoded protein is CSASLGTGQYEQYF. This chain uses TRBV20-1 with TRBJ2-7; 9 nucleotides match TRBD1. This CDR3 is built from 14 residues. Germline CDR1 reads DFQATT; CDR2 reads SNEGSKA (reference sequence). Unmatched junction bases numbered 7, after V lost 3 bases and J lost 4 bases.

This clonotype was detected only a few times. The rearrangement uses TRBV7-6 and TRBJ2-5; TRBD2 might be the D (5 bases). Germline V gene sequence: CDR1 SGHVS, CDR2 FNYEAQ. Trimming cost V 4 bases and J 3 bases, with 18 bases left between them. The CDR3 runs 16 residues. This CDR3 is CASSSGLSLREETQYF. The CDR3 bases are TGTGCCAGCAGCTCTGGACTGAGTCTACGGGAAGAGACCCAGTACTTC.

J is TRBJ1-2 and V is TRBV3-1; 8 nucleotides agree with TRBD1. The CDR3 length is 16 residues. Looked up from germline, CDR1 is LGHDT and CDR2 is YNNKEL (reference sequence). Trimming cost V 4 bases and J 6 bases; bases outside gene matches: 13. The CDR3 sequence is CASSRPPQGAWDGYTF. The CDR3 DNA reads as TGTGCCAGCAGCCGACCCCCCCAGGGGGCATGGGATGGCTACACCTTC. The full variable domain, with the rest looked up from reference TRBV3-1 and TRBJ1-2, is DTAVSQTPKYLVTQMGNDKSIKCEQNLGHDTMYWYKQDSKKFLKIMFSYNNKELIINETVPNRFSPKSPDKAHLNLHINSLELGDSAVYFCASSRPPQGAWDGYTFGSGTRLTVV.

The chain uses TRBV30 and TRBJ1-1; 11 nucleotides agree with TRBD1. Germline V gene lookup returns CDR1 GTSNPN and CDR2 SVGIG (reference sequence). There are 13 residues in the CDR3. Germline trimming cut 8 bases from V and 4 bases from J; bases unmatched to any gene: 6. DNA for the CDR3: TGTGCCACGGACAGGGGGCTCGGCACTGAAGCTTTCTTT. The encoded protein is CATDRGLGTEAFF.

V is TRBV27 and J is TRBJ1-1; TRBD1 agrees at 12 bases. Per the germline V gene, CDR1 is MNHEY and CDR2 is SMNVEV (reference sequence). The CDR3 covers 17 residues. Trimming at V came to 5 bases and at J to 4 bases, leaving 11 bases not matched to a gene. This CDR3 is CASSPGTGGALGTEAFF. In nucleotides, the CDR3 is TGTGCCAGCAGTCCCGGGACAGGGGGCGCATTGGGCACTGAAGCTTTCTTT.

This clonotype was seen a few times. The chain employs TRBV2 and TRBJ2-4; D is perhaps TRBD2 (6 bases). The CDR3 is 16 residues long. Trimming took off 9 bases at V and 3 bases at J, with 21 bases between the two ends. CDR1 is SNHLY and CDR2 is FYNNEI in the germline V gene. This CDR3 is CASASGGAEGKNIQYF. CDR3 sequence (DNA): TGTGCCAGTGCTTCCGGTGGGGCGGAGGGCAAAAACATTCAGTACTTC.

This clonotype was detected ten times or more. V and J are TRBV2 and TRBJ1-2, with D perhaps matching TRBD1 (5 bases). Germline V lookup: CDR1 SNHLY, CDR2 FYNNEI. The V end lost 6 bases, the J end lost 4 bases, and 18 bases lay between the germline ends. This CDR3 spans 15 amino acids. CDR3 in amino acids: CASRKAPGDLYGYTF. As DNA, the CDR3 is TGTGCCAGCAGAAAAGCGCCGGGGGACCTCTATGGCTACACCTTC.

The gene calls are TRBV6-5 and TRBJ1-1; D possibly corresponds to TRBD1 (6 bases). The ends were cut back, 0 bases at V and 6 bases at J, with 14 bases in the middle. The CDR3 sequence is 15 residues long. Germline CDR1 MNHEY, CDR2 SVGAGI. The CDR3 loop reads CASSYSHPGGPEAFF. The CDR3 bases are TGTGCCAGCAGTTACTCCCACCCCGGGGGCCCTGAAGCTTTCTTT.

This clonotype occurred many times. This chain joins TRBV12-3 or TRBV12-4 and TRBJ1-1; a weak D match, TRBD1 (6 bases). Trimming removed 1 base at V and 10 bases at J, with 16 bases between. This CDR3 has 14 residues. The CDR3 sequence: CASSLVGQGWVAFF. The CDR3 bases are TGTGCCAGCAGTTTAGTTGGGCAGGGGTGGGTAGCTTTCTTT.

This clonotype has at least ten counts. This chain uses TRBV6-5 with TRBJ2-2, with D hard to call. In germline, CDR1 is MNHEY, CDR2 SVGAGI. Trimming cost V 0 bases and J 3 bases, with 8 bases left between them. The CDR3 consists of 15 residues. This CDR3 is CASSYSVSHTGELFF. The CDR3 bases are TGTGCCAGCAGTTACTCGGTCTCTCACACCGGGGAGCTGTTTTTT.

The V and J genes are TRBV6-1 and TRBJ2-7, with 8 bases matching TRBD1. CDR3 length: 14 residues. With 8 bases clipped from V and 9 bases from J, the junction kept 15 bases outside the gene matches. Germline CDR1 is MNHNS and CDR2 is SASEGT. CDR3 in amino acids: CASYSARTGLGQYF. The CDR3 DNA reads as TGTGCCAGCTATTCCGCCCGGACAGGGTTGGGGCAGTACTTC.

This sequence joins TRBV18 and TRBJ2-7; D might be TRBD2 (5 bases). CDR1 is KGHSH, CDR2 LQKENI, per germline. V dropped 3 bases and J dropped 3 bases, with 12 bases sitting between them. The CDR3 loop spans 14 amino acids. The CDR3 DNA follows: TGTGCCAGCTCACCCACTAGTGAGGTCTACGAGCAGTACTTC. This gives the protein CASSPTSEVYEQYF. The variable domain in full, with the rest retrieved from reference TRBV18 and TRBJ2-7, is NAGVMQNPRHLVRRRGQEARLRCSPMKGHSHVYWYRQLPEEGLKFMVYLQKENIIDESGMPKERFSAEFPKEGPSILRIQQVVRGDSAAYFCASSPTSEVYEQYFGPGTRLTVT.

At least ten counts were recorded for this clonotype. The chain joins TRBV9 to TRBJ2-5, with a possible D match to TRBD1 (6 bases). The CDR3 sequence is 15 residues long. Germline lookup yields CDR1 SGDLS and CDR2 YYNGEE. Trimming pared 0 bases from V and 2 bases from J, leaving 11 bases between. The CDR3 nucleotides read TGTGCCAGCAGCGTAGGGGGGCCGCAACAAGAGACCCAGTACTTC. Protein sequence: CASSVGGPQQETQYF.